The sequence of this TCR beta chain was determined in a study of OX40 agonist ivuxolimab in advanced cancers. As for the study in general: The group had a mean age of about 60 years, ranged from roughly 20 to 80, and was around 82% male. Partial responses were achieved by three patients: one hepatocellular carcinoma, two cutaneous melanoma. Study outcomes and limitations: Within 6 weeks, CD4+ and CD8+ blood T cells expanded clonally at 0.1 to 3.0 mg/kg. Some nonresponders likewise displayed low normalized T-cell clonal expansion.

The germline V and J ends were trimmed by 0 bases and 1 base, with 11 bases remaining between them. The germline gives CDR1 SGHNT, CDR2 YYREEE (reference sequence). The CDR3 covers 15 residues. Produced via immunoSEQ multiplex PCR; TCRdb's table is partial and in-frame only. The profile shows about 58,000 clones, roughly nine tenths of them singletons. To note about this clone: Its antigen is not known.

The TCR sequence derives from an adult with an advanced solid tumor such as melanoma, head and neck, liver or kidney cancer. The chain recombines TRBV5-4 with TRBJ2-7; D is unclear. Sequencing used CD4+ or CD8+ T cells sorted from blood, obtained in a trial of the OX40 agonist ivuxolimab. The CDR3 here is CASSLVVGSSYEQYF. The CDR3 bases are TGTGCCAGCAGCTTGGTGGTAGGGTCGTCCTACGAGCAGTACTTC.